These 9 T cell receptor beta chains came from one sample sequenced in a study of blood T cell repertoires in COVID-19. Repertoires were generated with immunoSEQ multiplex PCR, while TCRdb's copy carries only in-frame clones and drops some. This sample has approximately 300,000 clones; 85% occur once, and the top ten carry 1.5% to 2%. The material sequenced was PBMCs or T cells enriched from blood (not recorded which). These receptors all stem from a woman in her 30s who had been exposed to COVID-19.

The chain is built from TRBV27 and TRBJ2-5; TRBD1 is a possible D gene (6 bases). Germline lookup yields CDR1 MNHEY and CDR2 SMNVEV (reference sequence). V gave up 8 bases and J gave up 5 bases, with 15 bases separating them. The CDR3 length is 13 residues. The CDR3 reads CASHTGNWETQYF. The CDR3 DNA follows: TGTGCCAGCCACACAGGGAACTGGGAGACCCAGTACTTC.

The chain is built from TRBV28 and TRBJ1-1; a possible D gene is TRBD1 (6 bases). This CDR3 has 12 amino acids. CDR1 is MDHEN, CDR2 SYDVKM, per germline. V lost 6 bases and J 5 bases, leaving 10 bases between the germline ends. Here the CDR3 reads CASRYRETEAFF. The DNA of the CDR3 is TGTGCCAGCAGATACAGGGAAACTGAAGCTTTCTTT.

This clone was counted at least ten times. The CDR3 protein is CASSLVRGTYEQYF. The DNA for the CDR3 is TGCGCCAGCAGCTTGGTTAGGGGAACCTACGAGCAGTACTTC. The chain is built from TRBV5-1 and TRBJ2-7, with a possible D match to TRBD1 (5 bases). Germline loops: CDR1 SGHRS, CDR2 YFSETQ. The V end was cut by 0 bases, the J end by 2 bases, with 9 bases between. The CDR3 has 14 amino acids.

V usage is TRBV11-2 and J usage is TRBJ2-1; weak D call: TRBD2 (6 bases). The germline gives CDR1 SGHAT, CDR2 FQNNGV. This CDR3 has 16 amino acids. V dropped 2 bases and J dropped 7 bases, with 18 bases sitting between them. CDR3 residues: CASSLSGTLTTNEQFF. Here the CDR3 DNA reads TGTGCCAGCAGCTTATCTGGGACTCTCACCACGAATGAGCAGTTCTTC.

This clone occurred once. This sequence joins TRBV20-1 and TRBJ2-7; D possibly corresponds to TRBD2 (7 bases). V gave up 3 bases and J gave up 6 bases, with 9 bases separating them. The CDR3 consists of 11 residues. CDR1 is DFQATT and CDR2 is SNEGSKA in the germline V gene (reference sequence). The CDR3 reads CSASRGGEQYF. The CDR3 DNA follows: TGCAGTGCTAGTAGGGGGGGCGAGCAGTACTTC.

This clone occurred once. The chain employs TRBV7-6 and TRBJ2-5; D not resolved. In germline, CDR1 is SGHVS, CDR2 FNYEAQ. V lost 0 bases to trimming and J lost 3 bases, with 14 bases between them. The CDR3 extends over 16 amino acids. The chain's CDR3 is CASSLAPGVSKETQYF. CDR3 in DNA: TGTGCCAGCAGCTTAGCTCCCGGAGTCTCTAAAGAGACCCAGTACTTC.

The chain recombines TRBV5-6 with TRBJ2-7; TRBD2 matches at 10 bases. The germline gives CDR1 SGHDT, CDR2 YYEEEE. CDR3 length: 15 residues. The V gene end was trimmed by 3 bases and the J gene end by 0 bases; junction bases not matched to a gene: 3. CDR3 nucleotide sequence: TGTGCCAGCAGCTGGACTAGCGGTGGCTCCTACGAGCAGTACTTC. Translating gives CASSWTSGGSYEQYF.

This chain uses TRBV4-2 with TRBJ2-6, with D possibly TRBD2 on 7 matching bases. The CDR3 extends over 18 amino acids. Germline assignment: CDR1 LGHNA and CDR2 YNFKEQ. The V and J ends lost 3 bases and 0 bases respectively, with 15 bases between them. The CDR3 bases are TGTGCCAGCAGCCAGAAAGGGGGGGATCTCTCTGGGGCCAACGTCCTGACTTTC. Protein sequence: CASSQKGGDLSGANVLTF.

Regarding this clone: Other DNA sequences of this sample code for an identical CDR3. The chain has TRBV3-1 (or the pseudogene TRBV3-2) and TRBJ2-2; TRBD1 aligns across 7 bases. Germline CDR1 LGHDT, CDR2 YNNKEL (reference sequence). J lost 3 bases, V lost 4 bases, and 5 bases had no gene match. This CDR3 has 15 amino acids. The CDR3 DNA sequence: TGTGCCAGCAGCCCACGACAGGGTGACACCGGGGAGCTGTTTTTT. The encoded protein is CASSPRQGDTGELFF.